The 15 T cell receptor beta chains in this list originate from one sample, sequenced in a study of cytomegalovirus exposure and HLA in healthy donors. Sequencing was performed with immunoSEQ multiplex PCR; in TCRdb, only in-frame clones are kept and a portion is missing. The data hold some 290,000 clones, with over 75% observed a single time. The material sequenced was PBMCs. All receptors derive from a man aged 30 to 39 in good health and CMV-seronegative.

This clone has only one observation. CDR3 DNA sequence: TGTGCCAGCAGTCCGGACAGGTCTGACAATCAGCCCCAGCATTTT. It codes for CASSPDRSDNQPQHF. The chain joins TRBV7-8 to TRBJ1-5; 7 bases line up with TRBD1. Germline CDR1 is SGHVS and CDR2 is FQNEAQ. V dropped 6 bases and J dropped 3; count of bases not matched to a gene: 8. This CDR3 is 15 amino acids long.

The genes are TRBV7-2 and TRBJ2-7; 7 bases map to TRBD2. The germline V gene encodes CDR1 SGHTA and CDR2 FQGNSA. The CDR3 has 15 residues. V gave up 5 bases and J gave up 2 bases; unmatched junction bases: 9. This CDR3 is CASSPEVAGPYEQYF. CDR3 nucleotide sequence: TGTGCCAGCAGCCCCGAAGTAGCGGGCCCCTACGAGCAGTACTTC. The variable domain in full, completed from reference TRBV7-2 and TRBJ2-7, reads GAGVSQSPSNKVTEKGKDVELRCDPISGHTALYWYRQSLGQGLEFLIYFQGNSAPDKSGLPSDRFSAERTGGSVSTLTIQRTQQEDSAVYLCASSPEVAGPYEQYFGPGTRLTVT.

The V and J genes are TRBV5-4 and TRBJ2-5, with D perhaps TRBD1 (5 bases). This CDR3 has 13 amino acids. V was trimmed by 4 bases and J by 2 bases, leaving 9 bases between them. The germline CDR1 and CDR2 sequences are SGHNT and YYREEE (reference sequence). The CDR3 DNA reads TGTGCCAGCAGCCTTGACAGACAAGAGACCCAGTACTTC. Amino acid sequence: CASSLDRQETQYF. Together with reference TRBV5-4 and TRBJ2-5, the CDR3 gives the full variable domain: ETGVTQSPTHLIKTRGQQVTLRCSSQSGHNTVSWYQQALGQGPQFIFQYYREEENGRGNFPPRFSGLQFPNYSSELNVNALELDDSALYLCASSLDRQETQYFGPGTRLLVL.

The rearrangement joins TRBV6-5 to TRBJ2-7; the match to TRBD2 covers 13 bases. The CDR3 spans 15 residues. V trimming: 6 bases; J trimming: 2 bases; junction bases outside the gene matches: 4. The germline CDR1 and CDR2 sequences are MNHEY and SVGAGI. The CDR3 sequence: CASSTTSGGAYEQYF. CDR3 in DNA: TGTGCCAGCAGCACTACTAGCGGGGGGGCCTACGAGCAGTACTTC.

The chain combines TRBV5-4 with TRBJ2-2; 8 bases map to TRBD1. The CDR3 totals 15 residues. V lost 2 bases, J lost 6 bases, and 6 bases stayed unmatched. CDR1 and CDR2 from the germline V gene are SGHNT and YYREEE (reference sequence). CDR3 nucleotides: TGTGCCAGCAGCTTCGGGACAGGTTTCCCCGGGGAGCTGTTTTTT. It yields the protein CASSFGTGFPGELFF.

The chain has TRBV5-1 and TRBJ2-7; 7 positions match TRBD1. This CDR3 spans 14 amino acids. Germline trimming cut 5 bases from V and 3 bases from J; bases unmatched to any gene: 8. CDR1 SGHRS and CDR2 YFSETQ come from the germline V gene. CDR3 in amino acids: CASRPGTDYYEQYF. The CDR3 nucleotides read TGCGCCAGCAGACCCGGGACAGACTACTACGAGCAGTACTTC.

V and J are TRBV6-5 and TRBJ1-1, with D hard to call. Trimming took off 5 bases at V and 0 bases at J, with 10 bases between the two ends. CDR1 is MNHEY and CDR2 is SVGAGI in the germline V gene. The CDR3 runs to 14 residues. The CDR3 sequence: CASSNSPMNTEAFF. The CDR3 nucleotides are TGTGCCAGCAGTAACAGCCCCATGAACACTGAAGCTTTCTTT.

V gene TRBV7-9 combines with J gene TRBJ2-7; 10 bases line up with TRBD1. The V gene end was trimmed by 5 bases and the J gene end by 4 bases; junction bases not matched to a gene: 8. The CDR3 consists of 15 residues. The germline V gene encodes CDR1 SEHNR and CDR2 FQNEAQ (reference sequence). The CDR3: CASSARTGGGYEQYF. In DNA, the CDR3 is TGTGCCAGCAGCGCACGGACAGGGGGAGGGTACGAGCAGTACTTC.

This rearrangement joins TRBV27 to TRBJ2-7; TRBD2 might be the D (6 bases). Germline-derived CDR1 and CDR2 are MNHEY and SMNVEV (reference sequence). Trimming pared 3 bases from V and 4 bases from J, leaving 10 bases between. This CDR3 is built from 13 residues. In nucleotides, the CDR3 is TGTGCCAGCAGTTTTCGGGGAGGATACGAGCAGTACTTC. This codes for CASSFRGGYEQYF.

The CDR3 spells CASSAAGYEQYF. As DNA, the CDR3 is TGTGCCAGCAGTGCGGCGGGTTACGAGCAGTACTTC. The genes are TRBV2 and TRBJ2-7, with D possibly being TRBD2 (5 bases). This CDR3 region has 12 residues. Germline V CDR1 and CDR2: SNHLY, FYNNEI. The V gene lost 4 bases and the J gene lost 4 bases, with 8 bases spanning the gap.

V and J are TRBV4-1 and TRBJ1-2; a weak D match, TRBD1 (6 bases). Germline-derived CDR1 and CDR2 are MGHRA and YSYEKL. The V gene lost 1 base and the J gene lost 4 bases, with 13 bases spanning the gap. The CDR3 extends over 15 amino acids. This chain's CDR3 is CASSQGAGARYGYTF. The CDR3 DNA reads TGCGCCAGCAGCCAAGGGGCGGGGGCGCGCTATGGCTACACCTTC.

The chain employs TRBV5-5 and TRBJ1-2; 9 bases align to TRBD1. Per the germline V gene, CDR1 is SGHKS and CDR2 is YYEKEE (reference sequence). After removal of 3 bases from V and 0 bases from J, the junction contained 6 bases not matched to a gene. The CDR3 runs to 16 residues. For the CDR3, the DNA is TGTGCCAGCAGCTCGGGACAGGGTCGGTCTAACTATGGCTACACCTTC. It translates to CASSSGQGRSNYGYTF.

The chain combines TRBV29-1 with TRBJ1-2; TRBD1 agrees at 7 bases. The CDR3 extends over 13 amino acids. Germline V gene data show CDR1 as SQVTM and CDR2 as ANQGSEA. V was pared by 3 bases and J by 7 bases, with 8 bases of the junction left unmatched. CDR3 sequence reads: CSVDPDRASGYTF. The CDR3 DNA reads as TGCAGCGTTGACCCTGACAGGGCCAGTGGCTACACCTTC.

The rearrangement uses TRBV5-1 and TRBJ2-7; 7 bases agree with TRBD1. V dropped 2 bases and J dropped 4; count of bases not matched to a gene: 3. Per the germline V gene, CDR1 is SGHRS and CDR2 is YFSETQ. There are 13 residues in the CDR3. The CDR3: CASSFGTAYEQYF. CDR3 DNA sequence: TGCGCCAGCAGCTTTGGGACAGCGTACGAGCAGTACTTC.

CDR3 coding DNA: TGTGCCAGCAGCTTGTTTCCCGACAGGCCGGATTGGTCACCCCTCCACTTT. Translating it yields CASSLFPDRPDWSPLHF. The chain has TRBV5-6 and TRBJ1-6, with D maybe TRBD1 (6 bases). Germline-derived CDR1 and CDR2 are SGHDT and YYEEEE. The germline V and J ends were trimmed by 1 base and 10 bases, with 21 bases remaining between them. The CDR3 is 17 amino acids.